This record concerns one T cell receptor (beta chain) sequence. Its binding antigen is unknown. No clone much larger than this one lies a single base away; base qualities are absent. Library method: the immunoSEQ multiplex PCR assay. For the multiplex PCR, a mixture combining 60 forward primers for TCR Vbeta segments and 13 reverse primers for TCR Jbeta segments was used. Amplification of the CDR3 region of rearranged TCR beta genes was performed with a multiplex PCR assay on genomic DNA. On the Illumina HiSeq System, the amplified TCR beta libraries were sequenced as 87-base-pair reads. In the source study's methods: In a later analysis, approximately 74 million unique TCR beta chains were counted across the 650 to 750 repertoires, and around 11 million of these chains were shared by at least two donors. To remove PCR and sequencing errors, raw reads were error-corrected and collapsed into unique sequences using a nearest-neighbor algorithm that merged closely related sequences. CDR3 sequences were aligned to IMGT reference sequences to assign V, D and J gene segments. For a sequence to be retained, at least a six-nucleotide match to both a V gene segment and a J gene segment was required. A rearrangement was called productive if the CDR3 had no stop codons and remained in frame with V and J, and every other rearrangement was called non-productive. Following IMGT convention, CDR3 was defined as the stretch from the second conserved V-encoded cysteine up to the conserved J-encoded phenylalanine. In an earlier analysis of around 570 of the donors, sequences lacking an unambiguous match to a single V gene segment were excluded. An earlier analysis of 500 to 700 of the donors classified V segments as functional when productive rearrangements were above 56.7% and as segregating when the standard deviation between donors was above 5%. A statistical classification framework was built for diagnosing cytomegalovirus status from the catalog of TCR beta chain sequences. A later analysis assigned V and J genes by comparing TCR nucleotide sequences with IMGT/GENE-DB human TR gene sequences. Using the TCRdist pipeline, a later analysis assigned CDR3 sequences along with most-parsimonious VDJ recombination scenarios. A later analysis defined each TCR beta chain by its CDR3 amino acid sequence plus V-gene family, and excluded reads lacking a unique V-gene family. To address suspected cross-contamination and a sequencing artifact, a later analysis removed 450 to 700 highly shared, low-generation-probability nucleotide sequences. In a later analysis, a clonal expansion index for each public chain was calculated from normalized within-repertoire ranks of inferred template counts. A later analysis computed generation probabilities with a VDJ recombination model fitted to out-of-frame rearrangements, and checked the results against IGoR. In a later analysis, TCR-TCR, TCR-HLA and TCR-CMV co-occurrence was scored with hypergeometric tests, and a repertoire-size bias correction was applied to TCR pairs. A later analysis estimated false discovery rates by permuting HLA or CMV assignments 20 times. In a later analysis, co-occurring TCRs were grouped with DBSCAN, and TCRdist sequence similarity was added when clustering was performed within HLA-allele-positive subsets. Co-occurrence clustering excluded repertoires with fewer than 30,000 or more than 120,000 public chains, plus five with anomalous nucleotide sharing. Drawn from immuneACCESS, this table holds only the in-frame rearrangements with V and J called that TCRdb kept. Clones are partly lost; checked studies trace under half to an unresolved V gene and leave the rest unexplained. V and J calls and clone size follow that table, whereas D and trimming were derived from the DNA. Here the sample has some 80,000 clones; about four fifths occur a single time. The ten largest clones add up to around 1.5% of the sample.

CDR1 and CDR2, per the germline V gene (reference sequence), are SEHNR and FQNEAQ. Measured from the cysteine to the phenylalanine, the CDR3 is 13 residues long. Of the read, only the CDR3 DNA is kept; its 39 bases are in frame from base 1. In total, approximately 610 healthy bone marrow donors made up the cohort. At the time of sampling, every cohort member was nominally healthy, though immune exposures that went unrecorded were likely present. The donor tested CMV seronegative and was one of the 352 seronegative cohort members. Each donor provided a peripheral blood sample, and peripheral blood mononuclear cells were used for TCR beta sequencing. Genomic DNA extraction from the blood cell samples was performed with the Qiagen DNeasy Blood Extraction Kit. This sample stems from a study of cytomegalovirus exposure and HLA in healthy donors (dated by TCRdb to 2017 to 2019). In terms of the full investigation: An earlier analysis of around 600 of the donors reported 250 to 300 Gb of sequence data and more than 90 million unique TCR beta sequences from 150 million to 200 million T cells. Roughly five DR-DQ haplotypes were handled as single units for association and clustering because linkage in the cohort was strong. The study aimed to test whether cataloging public T cell receptors could reveal signatures of past pathogen exposure. Donor age, sex, ethnicity and CMV serostatus were compiled together with the repertoire data. A later genetic analysis used genome-wide SNP genotypes for about 65% of the roughly 670 donors, treating that subset as a discovery cohort. An early release covering roughly 600 HLA-typed donors comprised approximately 290 gigabases of sequencing data and about 90 million unique TCR sequences. Rather than using new phenotypic data, the later analysis identified candidate immune exposures from TCR beta sequences and from how often those sequences occurred across donors. In addition to the first cohort of 666 subjects, a separate validation cohort of 120 different subjects was used. HLA typing covered class I and class II loci at four-digit resolution. The study profiled the T cell repertoires of about 640 subjects by immunosequencing and related them to cytomegalovirus serostatus. Among the approximately 400 genotyped donors, approximately 81% belonged to the genetic ancestry cluster associated with self-reported Caucasian donors. Among around 400 genotyped donors of the cohort, an average of approximately 240,000 unique TCR beta nucleotide sequences was sequenced per donor, of which roughly 18% were non-productive. The study combined high-throughput TCR immunosequencing, statistical association of individual TCRs with disease status, and machine learning to predict cytomegalovirus infection status. All discovery cohort repertoires had been generated on a single sequencing platform. To decide whether each TCR beta V gene segment behaved as functional or pseudogenic, an earlier analysis of 587 of the donors relied on high-throughput TCR beta sequencing. Typing coverage varied by locus: roughly 620-630 donors for A, B, C, DRB1 and DQB1; some 520 for DQA1; 606 for DPA1; 400 to 480 for DPB1. A later analysis re-examined previously published TCR beta repertoires from about 700 donors and added high-resolution HLA genotyping to investigate patterns of TCR occurrence. Study-level results and caveats: When HLA alleles, especially DR and DQ, strongly co-occurred, TCR associations were difficult to assign to individual alleles. Cytomegalovirus status was reported to be diagnosed by the classifier with high specificity and sensitivity in both the original and validation cohorts. In an earlier analysis of approximately 600 of the donors, most TCR beta V segments were observed in productive rearrangements about 87% or about 30% of the time, broadly matching IMGT annotations. HLA typing was unavailable for some donors at each locus, so association tests used only the typed subset. According to a later analysis, TCR association rates differed among HLA loci, with DRB1 alleles showing the most associated TCRs and HLA-C alleles showing the fewest. A further reported finding was that TCR beta sequences accurately predicted the HLA-A and HLA-B alleles for most subjects in the first cohort. Because counts were too low, some 17 rarely observed V segments, including chromosome 9 orphons, were left out of the earlier analysis of a few hundred of the donors. V-gene and J-gene trimming of TCR beta chains was associated with a missense DCLRE1C variant in a later genetic analysis, and the association was replicated in an independent cohort. At a false discovery rate of 0.05, a later analysis linked approximately 18,000 TCR beta sequences to specific HLA alleles. Immune exposure information for the cohort was limited to CMV serostatus. According to a later genetic analysis, donors in an Asian-associated ancestry cluster had fewer N-insertions in productive TCRs than the approximately 690-donor mean. The cohort was sequenced for TCR beta chains only, and without alpha or paired-chain data the features that could be detected were limited. Correlated functional status among segregating V segments might be attributable to linkage disequilibrium, but an unknown experimental factor could not be ruled out. In a later analysis, HLA-associated TCR beta chains showed more clonal expansion and lower generation probabilities than non-associated chains that were equally common. Presence/absence analyses assumed roughly uniform sequencing depth across donors, an assumption that may not hold. According to a later analysis, most CMV-associated TCR beta chains appeared to be HLA-restricted, and the HLA associations seemed to be driven largely by CMV exposure. Because the 87-base-pair reads could not distinguish some IMGT-functional V segments, including TRBV6-2 and TRBV6-3, those segments were excluded. According to the authors, the approach could potentially be generalized to other disease states and immunological phenotypes. Several of the top co-occurrence clusters appeared to be linked to parvovirus B19, influenza, CMV and Epstein-Barr virus, according to a later analysis. The study gave a list of some 150 TCR beta chains associated with cytomegalovirus. A few of the identified cytomegalovirus-associated TCR beta chains were confirmed in vitro to be specific for cytomegalovirus antigens. Most TCR sequences were seen in very few donors, while some public TCRs were found in many individuals. A cluster of highly shared sequence variants was judged likely to represent a technical artifact of the sequencing pipeline.

This clonotype originated in a man between 35 and 55 years old in good health and CMV-seronegative. This sequence uses TRBV7-9 and TRBJ2-5; a weak D assignment points to TRBD1 (5 bases agree). The J call may be mistaken, given a closer DNA end match to TRBJ2-7. The sample comprised PBMCs. Read as DNA, the sequence is TGTGCCAGCAGCTTACAGGGAACCCTCGAGCAGTACTTC. Its product reads: CASSLQGTLEQYF.